This TCR beta chain emerged from a study of cytomegalovirus exposure and HLA in healthy donors. Study context: Most donors, less than 85% of a few hundred genotyped, fell in the Caucasian-associated ancestry cluster.

Primers included in the PCR were 60 Vbeta and 13 Jbeta primers. The assay was immunoSEQ multiplex PCR, and TCRdb's table has in-frame clones only and misses some. Its table lists over 100,000 clones. The CDR3 length is 15 residues. The germline CDR1 and CDR2 sequences are MDHEN and SYDVKM. V was cut by 1 base and J by 3 bases, with 12 bases left in between. Study results and caveats: Reports showed the classifier diagnosing cytomegalovirus status with high specificity and sensitivity. When a later analysis was performed, an Asian-associated ancestry cluster reportedly had fewer N-insertions than the roughly 640-donor mean.

Details on this clone: Its specificity is not known.

V and J are TRBV28 and TRBJ1-1; D uncertain. The receptor's source is a man younger than 45 in good health and CMV-seronegative. The sequenced sample consisted of PBMCs. The CDR3 DNA reads TGTGCCAGCAGTTTATACCCCCGTCTAGACACTGAAGCTTTCTTT. Protein sequence: CASSLYPRLDTEAFF.